Shown below are 4 T cell receptor beta chains from a single sample sequenced in a study of cytomegalovirus exposure and HLA in healthy donors. PCR used 60 Vbeta primers and 13 Jbeta primers. Repertoires were generated with immunoSEQ multiplex PCR, while TCRdb's copy carries only in-frame clones and drops some. The sample carries a few hundred thousand clones, around 80% recorded once. The sequencing sample was made of PBMCs. These TCRs come from a man aged 40-50 years in good health and CMV-seronegative.

The chain combines TRBV9 with TRBJ2-2, with D possibly being TRBD2 (5 bases). The CDR3 contains 16 residues. Trimming stripped 3 bases from V and 3 bases from J, with 15 bases between. Per germline, CDR1 SGDLS and CDR2 YYNGEE. CDR3 loop: CASSGLGVVDTGELFF. CDR3 in DNA: TGTGCCAGCAGCGGTCTCGGGGTAGTGGACACCGGGGAGCTGTTTTTT.

The chain joins TRBV27 to TRBJ1-6, with 10 bases fitting TRBD1. This CDR3 comprises 15 residues. Germline values: CDR1 MNHEY, CDR2 SMNVEV (reference sequence). V dropped 5 bases and J dropped 7; count of bases not matched to a gene: 5. The CDR3 DNA is TGTGCCAGCAGTGTGGACAGGGGGTCCAATTCACCCCTCCACTTT. Residues: CASSVDRGSNSPLHF.

This rearrangement joins TRBV6-1 to TRBJ2-3; 8 nucleotides align to TRBD2. Trimming cost V 6 bases and J 0 bases; bases outside gene matches: 5. CDR3 size: 15 residues. Germline CDR1 MNHNS, CDR2 SASEGT. CDR3 DNA: TGTGCCAGCAGCTTTAGCGGGGCCAGCACAGATACGCAGTATTTT. It translates to CASSFSGASTDTQYF.

A few counts support this clone. This chain joins TRBV5-1 and TRBJ2-7; 7 bases are a match to TRBD2. Germline V CDR1 and CDR2: SGHRS, YFSETQ. The CDR3 runs 15 residues. V trimming: 4 bases; J trimming: 4 bases; junction bases outside the gene matches: 11. The CDR3 sequence: CASSATGGRRYEQYF. CDR3 DNA sequence: TGCGCCAGCAGCGCAACTGGCGGGAGAAGGTACGAGCAGTACTTC.